This TCR beta chain was captured by sequencing in a study of blood T cell repertoires in COVID-19. Study background: T cells, B-cell-depleted T cells, or PBMCs provided the cDNA or gDNA that served as material.

The age range of participants was about 18 to 95 years, with residence in 20 to 25 US areas. As processed by the authors: Quantification of nucleated cells was approximated via reference gene primer amplification. Method: immunoSEQ multiplex PCR; TCRdb's copy keeps in-frame clones and lacks some. V and J calls and clone size come straight from that table; D and trimming were deduced from the DNA. Of 150,000 or so clones listed, roughly 75% are singletons. This CDR3 is 16 amino acids long. V lost 4 bases, J lost 4 bases, and 9 bases stayed unmatched. Germline V gene sequence: CDR1 SGHDT, CDR2 YYEEEE. This rearrangement joins TRBV5-6 to TRBJ1-3, with 9 bases fitting TRBD1. This receptor was taken from a woman aged 45-65 years who had recovered from COVID-19. Sample: PBMCs or T cells enriched from blood (not recorded which). CDR3 amino acids: CASSRDRVRPGNTIYF. Written as DNA, the CDR3 is TGTGCCAGCAGCCGGGACAGGGTCCGACCGGGAAACACCATATATTTT.